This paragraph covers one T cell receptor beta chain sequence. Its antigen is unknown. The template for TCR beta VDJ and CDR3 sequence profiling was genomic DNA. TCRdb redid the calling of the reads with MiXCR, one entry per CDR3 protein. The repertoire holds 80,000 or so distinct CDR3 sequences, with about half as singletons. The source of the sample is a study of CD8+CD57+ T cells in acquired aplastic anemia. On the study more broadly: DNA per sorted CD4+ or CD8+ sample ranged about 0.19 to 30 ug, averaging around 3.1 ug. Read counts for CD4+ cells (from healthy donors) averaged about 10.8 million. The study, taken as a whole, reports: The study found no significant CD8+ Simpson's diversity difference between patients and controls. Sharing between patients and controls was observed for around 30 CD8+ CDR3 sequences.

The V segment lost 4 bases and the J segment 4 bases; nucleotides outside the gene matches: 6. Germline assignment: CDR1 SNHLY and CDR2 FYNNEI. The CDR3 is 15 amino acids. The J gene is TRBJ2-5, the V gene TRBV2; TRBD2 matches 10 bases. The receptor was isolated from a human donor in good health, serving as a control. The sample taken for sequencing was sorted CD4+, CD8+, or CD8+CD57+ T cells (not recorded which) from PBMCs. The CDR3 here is CASSVLAGEGETQYF. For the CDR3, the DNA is TGTGCCAGCAGTGTTCTAGCGGGGGAGGGAGAGACCCAGTACTTC. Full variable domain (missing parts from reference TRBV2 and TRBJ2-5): EPEVTQTPSHQVTQMGQEVILRCVPISNHLYFYWYRQILGQKVEFLVSFYNNEISEKSEIFDDQFSVERPDGSNFTLKIRSTKLEDSAMYFCASSVLAGEGETQYFGPGTRLLVL.